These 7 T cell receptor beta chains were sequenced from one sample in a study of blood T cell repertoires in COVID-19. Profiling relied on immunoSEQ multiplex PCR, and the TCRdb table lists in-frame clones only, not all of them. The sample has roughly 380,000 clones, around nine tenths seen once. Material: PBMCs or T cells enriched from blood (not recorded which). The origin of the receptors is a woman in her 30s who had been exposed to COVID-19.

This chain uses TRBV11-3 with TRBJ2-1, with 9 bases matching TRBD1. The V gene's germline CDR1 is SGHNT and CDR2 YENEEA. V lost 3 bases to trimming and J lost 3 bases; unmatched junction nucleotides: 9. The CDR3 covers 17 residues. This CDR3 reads CASSLQTGGRVYNEQFF. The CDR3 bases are TGTGCCAGCAGCTTGCAAACAGGGGGCCGAGTCTACAATGAGCAGTTCTTC.

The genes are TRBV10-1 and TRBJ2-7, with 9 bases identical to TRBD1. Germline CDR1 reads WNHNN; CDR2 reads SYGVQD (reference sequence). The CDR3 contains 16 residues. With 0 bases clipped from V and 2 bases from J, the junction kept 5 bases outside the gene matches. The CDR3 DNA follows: TGCGCCAGCAGTGAGTCAGCCGGGACAGGGCCCTACGAGCAGTACTTC. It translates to CASSESAGTGPYEQYF.

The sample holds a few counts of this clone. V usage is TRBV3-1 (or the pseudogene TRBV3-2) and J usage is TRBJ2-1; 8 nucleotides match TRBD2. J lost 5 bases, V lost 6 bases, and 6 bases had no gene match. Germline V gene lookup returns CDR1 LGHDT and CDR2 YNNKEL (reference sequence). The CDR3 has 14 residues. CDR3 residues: CASRQLAGHNEQFF. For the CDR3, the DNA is TGTGCCAGCAGACAGTTAGCGGGGCACAATGAGCAGTTCTTC.

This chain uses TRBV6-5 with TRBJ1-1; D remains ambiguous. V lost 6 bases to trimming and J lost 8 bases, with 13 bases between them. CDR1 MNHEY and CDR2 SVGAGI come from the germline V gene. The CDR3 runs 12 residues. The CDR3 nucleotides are TGTGCCAGCAGATCAGTTCCGACAGAAGCTTTCTTT. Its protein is CASRSVPTEAFF.

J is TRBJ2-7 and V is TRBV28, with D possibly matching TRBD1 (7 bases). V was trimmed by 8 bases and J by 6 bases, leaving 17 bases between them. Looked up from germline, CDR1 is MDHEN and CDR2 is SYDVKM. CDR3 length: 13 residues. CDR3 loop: CASSQGGGGEQYF. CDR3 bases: TGTGCCAGCTCCCAGGGGGGCGGAGGCGAGCAGTACTTC.

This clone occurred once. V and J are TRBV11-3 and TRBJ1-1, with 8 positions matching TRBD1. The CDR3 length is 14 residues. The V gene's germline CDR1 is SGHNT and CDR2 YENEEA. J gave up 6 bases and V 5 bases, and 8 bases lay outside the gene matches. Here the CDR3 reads CASSLSGGRAEAFF. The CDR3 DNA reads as TGTGCCAGCAGCCTATCAGGGGGCAGGGCTGAAGCTTTCTTT.

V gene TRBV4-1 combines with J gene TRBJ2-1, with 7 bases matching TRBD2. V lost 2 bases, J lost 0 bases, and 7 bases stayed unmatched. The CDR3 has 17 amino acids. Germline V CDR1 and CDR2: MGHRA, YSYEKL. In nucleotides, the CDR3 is TGCGCCAGCAGCCAACACCTGGGCGGGAGCTCCTACAATGAGCAGTTCTTC. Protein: CASSQHLGGSSYNEQFF.